This TCR beta chain was profiled in a study of cytomegalovirus exposure and HLA in healthy donors listed by TCRdb under 2017. In the study overall: According to an earlier analysis of 550 to 700 of the donors, about 170 million T cells yielded 117 million unique TCR beta sequences and 276 Gb of sequence data. Class I and class II HLA loci were covered by the typing at four-digit resolution. An earlier analysis of 587 of the donors used high-throughput TCR beta sequencing to judge whether each TCR beta V gene segment behaved as functional or pseudogenic. Using immunosequencing, the study profiled T cell repertoires from 666 subjects and related those repertoires to cytomegalovirus serostatus. Genome-wide SNP genotypes for about 65% of the roughly 670 donors were used in a later genetic analysis, which treated that subset as a discovery cohort. Rather than drawing on any new phenotypic data, the later analysis identified candidate immune exposures from TCR beta sequences and the way those sequences occurred across donors. An early release covering roughly 600 HLA-typed donors comprised roughly 300 gigabases of sequencing data and approximately 85 million unique TCR sequences. Four or five DR-DQ haplotypes were handled as single units for association and clustering, since linkage in the cohort was strong. To predict cytomegalovirus infection status, the study brought together high-throughput TCR immunosequencing, statistical association of individual TCRs with disease status, and machine learning. Among 398 genotyped donors of the cohort, an average of approximately 240,000 unique TCR beta nucleotide sequences were sequenced per donor, roughly 20% of them non-productive. All discovery cohort repertoires had been generated on a single sequencing platform. In a later analysis, previously published TCR beta repertoires from 500 to 750 donors were re-analyzed and high-resolution HLA genotyping was added so that TCR occurrence patterns could be studied. The study aimed to test whether cataloging public T cell receptors could reveal signatures of past pathogen exposure. Along with the approximately 700-subject first cohort, a separate validation cohort of over 90 different subjects was used. The number of donors typed differed by locus, with roughly 629-640 for A, B, C, DRB1 and DQB1, over 500 for DQA1, approximately 570 for DPA1, and around 460 for DPB1. Of the 300 to 450 genotyped donors, 65% to 90% were placed in the genetic ancestry cluster associated with self-reported Caucasian donors. Donor age, sex, ethnicity and CMV serostatus were compiled alongside the repertoire data. General findings and caveats noted by the study authors: Three of the identified cytomegalovirus-associated TCR beta chains were confirmed in vitro to be specific for cytomegalovirus antigens. When HLA alleles, especially DR and DQ, strongly co-occurred, TCR associations were difficult to assign to individual alleles. Immune exposure information for the cohort was limited to CMV serostatus. A further reported finding was that TCR beta sequences accurately predicted the HLA-A and HLA-B alleles for most subjects in the first cohort. A total of about 180 TCR beta chains were listed by the study as associated with cytomegalovirus. According to a later genetic analysis, donors in an Asian-associated ancestry cluster had fewer N-insertions in productive TCRs than the approximately 670-donor mean. Roughly uniform sequencing depth across donors was assumed in presence/absence analyses, although this assumption may not hold. Some IMGT-functional V segments, including TRBV6-2 and TRBV6-3, could not be told apart with the 87-base-pair reads, so those segments were excluded. In a later analysis, HLA-associated TCR beta chains showed more clonal expansion and lower generation probabilities than non-associated chains that were equally common. Across donors, most TCR sequences were observed very rarely, whereas some public TCRs were present in many individuals. According to a later analysis, parvovirus B19, influenza, CMV and Epstein-Barr virus appeared linked to several top co-occurrence clusters. A later analysis found that TCR association rates varied across HLA loci, with DRB1 alleles showing the most associated TCRs and HLA-C alleles the fewest. A later analysis associated 15,000 or so TCR beta sequences with specific HLA alleles at a false discovery rate of 0.05. A cluster of highly shared sequence variants was judged likely to be a technical artifact of the sequencing pipeline. V-gene and J-gene trimming of TCR beta chains was associated with a missense DCLRE1C variant in a later genetic analysis, and the association was replicated in an independent cohort. Because counts were too low, about 18 rarely observed V segments, including chromosome 9 orphons, were excluded from the earlier analysis of about 500 of the donors. Correlated functional status among segregating V segments might be attributable to linkage disequilibrium, but an unknown experimental factor could not be ruled out. An earlier analysis of roughly 570 of the donors showed that most TCR beta V segments appeared in productive rearrangements either about 90% or about 30% of the time, which broadly matched IMGT annotations. The cohort was sequenced for TCR beta chains only, and without alpha or paired-chain data the features that could be detected were limited. Because HLA typing was unavailable for some donors at each locus, only the typed subset was used in association tests. Most CMV-associated TCR beta chains appeared to be HLA-restricted in a later analysis, and the HLA associations seemed to be driven largely by CMV exposure. Cytomegalovirus status was reported to be diagnosed by the classifier with high specificity and sensitivity in both the original and validation cohorts. The authors suggested that the approach could potentially be extended to other disease states and immunological phenotypes.

The cohort consisted of some 670 healthy bone marrow donors. All cohort members were sampled while nominally healthy, although unrecorded immune exposures were likely present. The donor was CMV seropositive and belonged to the group of more than 250 seropositive cohort members. Each donor provided a peripheral blood sample, and peripheral blood mononuclear cells were used for TCR beta sequencing. Genomic DNA was extracted from the blood cell samples with the Qiagen DNeasy Blood Extraction Kit. The library came from the immunoSEQ multiplex PCR assay. The multiplex PCR relied on a mix of 60 forward primers for TCR Vbeta segments and 13 reverse primers for TCR Jbeta segments. A multiplex PCR assay on genomic DNA amplified the CDR3 region of rearranged TCR beta genes. On the Illumina HiSeq System, the amplified TCR beta libraries were sequenced as 87-base-pair reads. The original pipeline was this. In a later analysis, tens of millions of unique TCR beta chains were counted across the roughly 670 repertoires, and approximately 11 million of these chains were shared by at least two donors. Raw reads were error-corrected and collapsed into unique sequences with a nearest-neighbor algorithm that merged closely related sequences to remove PCR and sequencing errors. Alignment of CDR3 sequences to IMGT reference sequences was used to assign V, D and J gene segments. For a sequence to be retained, a match of at least six nucleotides was required to both a V gene segment and a J gene segment. Rearrangements were classified as productive when the CDR3 lacked stop codons and remained in frame with V and J, and all other rearrangements were classified as non-productive. CDR3 was defined by IMGT convention, running from the second conserved V-encoded cysteine to the conserved J-encoded phenylalanine. The earlier analysis of 587 of the donors excluded any sequence lacking an unambiguous match to a single V gene segment. An earlier analysis of 587 of the donors called V segments functional above 56.7% productive rearrangements and segregating when the between-donor standard deviation exceeded 5%. A statistical classification framework was built for diagnosing cytomegalovirus status from the catalog of TCR beta chain sequences. In a later analysis, TCR nucleotide sequences were compared against IMGT/GENE-DB human TR gene sequences so that V and J genes could be assigned. The TCRdist pipeline was used in a later analysis to assign CDR3 sequences and most-parsimonious VDJ recombination scenarios. In a later analysis, each TCR beta chain was defined by its CDR3 amino acid sequence together with its V-gene family, and reads without a unique V-gene family were excluded. A later analysis removed nearly 600 highly shared, low-generation-probability nucleotide sequences to deal with suspected cross-contamination and a sequencing artifact. For each public chain, a later analysis derived a clonal expansion index from normalized ranks of inferred template counts within each repertoire. In a later analysis, generation probabilities were computed with a VDJ recombination model fitted to out-of-frame rearrangements, and the resulting probabilities were checked against IGoR. In a later analysis, hypergeometric tests were used to score TCR-TCR, TCR-HLA and TCR-CMV co-occurrence, with a repertoire-size bias correction applied to TCR pairs. A later analysis estimated false discovery rates by permuting HLA or CMV assignments 20 times. In a later analysis, co-occurring TCRs were grouped with DBSCAN, and TCRdist sequence similarity was added when clustering was performed within HLA-allele-positive subsets. For co-occurrence clustering, repertoires with fewer than 30,000 or more than 120,000 public chains were excluded, along with a handful of repertoires with anomalous nucleotide sharing. Sourced from immuneACCESS, this table was stored by TCRdb with only in-frame sequences that have V and J called. A share of the clones is absent; for the studies checked, an unresolved V gene accounts for under half, and the remainder has no known explanation. V and J calls and clone size are those listed in that table; D and trimming were worked out from the DNA. The sample table shows approximately 92,000 clones, and approximately 81% are seen once. Less than 5% of the sample goes to the ten largest clones.

CDR1 and CDR2, looked up from the germline V gene, are LGHNA and YNFKEQ. The V end gives up 4 bases and the J end 3 bases, leaving 6 bases in the junction not matched to a gene. The CDR3, from cysteine to phenylalanine, totals 15 residues. The only DNA kept is the CDR3, 45 bases in frame from the first base. The sample holds a few counts of this clone. Its antigen remains unidentified. No much larger clonotype is one base removed from it; base qualities were not supplied. The source is a woman in her 70s in good health and CMV-seropositive. Sequencing used PBMCs. Rearrangement joined TRBV4-2 to TRBJ1-2; 9 central bases correspond to TRBD1. The CDR3 region reads CASSPSDRGDYGYTF. The bases read TGTGCCAGCAGCCCCTCGGACAGGGGAGACTATGGCTACACCTTC.